Presented here are 7 T cell receptor beta chains from one specimen sequenced in a study of T cells after yellow fever vaccination. TCRdb ran MiXCR on the 5' RACE reads and lists one entry per CDR3 protein. The sample records around 300,000 distinct CDR3 sequences, around 4.4% being singletons. The material was PBMCs, obtained 15 days after the yellow fever booster vaccination. The receptors stem from a man in his late teens or twenties who received the YFV17D yellow fever vaccine.

The chain is built from TRBV30 and TRBJ1-1, with D hard to call. The CDR3 length is 13 residues. Per germline, CDR1 GTSNPN and CDR2 SVGIG (reference sequence). The germline V and J ends were trimmed by 8 bases and 7 bases, with 20 bases remaining between them. CDR3 DNA: TGTGCCAGTCAAAGAGGGAACGGAATTGAAGCTTTCTTT. Translated: CASQRGNGIEAFF.

This clonotype has ten or more counts. The chain combines TRBV12-3 or TRBV12-4 with TRBJ1-5; D may be TRBD1 (5 bases). The CDR3 extends over 14 amino acids. Trimming pared 3 bases from V and 4 bases from J, leaving 10 bases between. CDR3 bases: TGTGCCAGCAGTTTCCTACAGGAAAATCAGCCCCAGCATTTT. It encodes CASSFLQENQPQHF.

This clonotype was counted only a few times. V and J are TRBV12-3 or TRBV12-4 and TRBJ1-1; D remains unclear. Trimming shortened V by 3 bases and J by 3 bases, and 14 bases separated the two germline ends. The CDR3 runs to 15 residues. The CDR3 spells CASSLMGNSDTEAFF. The CDR3 region has the DNA TGTGCCAGCAGTTTGATGGGGAATTCGGACACTGAAGCTTTCTTT.

This clonotype came up many times. The V call is TRBV5-1, the J call TRBJ1-1; 7 nucleotides match TRBD1. There are 13 residues in the CDR3. Trimming took 1 base from V and 8 from J; bases not matched to a gene: 5. Germline loops: CDR1 SGHRS, CDR2 YFSETQ. CDR3 in amino acids: CASSLMGTDEAFF. The CDR3 region has the DNA TGCGCCAGCAGCTTGATGGGGACAGACGAAGCTTTCTTT.

This clonotype was counted only a few times. The chain combines TRBV18 with TRBJ1-1; 11 bases map to TRBD1. The CDR3 contains 20 residues. The V and J ends lost 1 base and 1 base, in that order; junction bases with no gene match: 14. Germline CDR1 KGHSH, CDR2 LQKENI. The CDR3 region has the DNA TGTGCCAGCTCACCACGTCTTCTCGGACAGGGGGCCGCAACGAACACTGAAGCTTTCTTT. Its protein product is CASSPRLLGQGAATNTEAFF.

The chain recombines TRBV2 with TRBJ2-7; D not certain. Germline CDR1 is SNHLY and CDR2 is FYNNEI. This CDR3 comprises 9 residues. CDR3 sequence reads: CASSPGPAV. The CDR3 DNA reads as TGTGCCAGCAGTCCTGGACCCGCGGTT.

This clonotype was observed at least ten times. V and J are TRBV7-2 and TRBJ1-1, with D tentatively TRBD1 (5 bases). The CDR3 is 18 amino acids. From germline, CDR1 is SGHTA and CDR2 FQGNSA. Trimming took off 2 bases at V and 2 bases at J, with 21 bases between the two ends. CDR3 loop: CASSLMSSVAGLNTEAFF. In nucleotides, the CDR3 is TGTGCCAGCAGCTTAATGAGTTCCGTGGCAGGGTTAAACACTGAAGCTTTCTTT.